One T cell receptor (beta chain) is described in this entry. TEMRA cells were FACS-enriched and CD8+ and CD4+ T cells negatively isolated. CDR3 length: 16 residues. Germline V gives CDR1 SNHLY, CDR2 FYNNEI. Trimming left V 0 bases short and J 6 bases short, with 17 bases between. Reverse transcription of roughly 0.45 to 1 ug RNA used random hexamers. Amplification of TCR beta CDR3 across 54 Vbeta and 13 Jbeta was performed with immunoSEQ multiplex PCR. TCRdb itself ran the immunoSEQ multiplex PCR reads through MiXCR, one entry per CDR3 protein. The data hold under 200,000 distinct CDR3 sequences, with 90% to 97% observed a single time. This record belongs to a study of CD8 T cells in Susac syndrome.

The rearrangement uses TRBV2 and TRBJ1-2; D gene ambiguous. The TCR sequence derives from a human donor with Susac syndrome. The sequenced sample consisted of CD4+ T cells from PBMCs. The CDR3 nucleotides read TGTGCCAGCAGTGAAGCGCGGGGATCTTTAGTGAATGGCTACACCTTC. It codes for CASSEARGSLVNGYTF.